A selection of T cell receptor beta chains follows, all from one sample in a study of T-cell reconstitution after alpha-beta-depleted transplantation in children. TCRdb re-derived calls from the PCR reads in MiXCR, one entry per CDR3 protein. The sample shows 490,000 or so distinct CDR3 sequences, 9.5% to 15% of them seen only once. Sequencing was performed on PBMCs from the stem cell graft donor, taken from the stem cell graft. These TCRs come from a human donor who donated a stem cell graft to a child with combined immunodeficiency. Both conserved end residues are trimmed from each CDR3. Fields, in order: V gene, J gene, clone size, CDR3 protein. Part of the rows lack a size; the others show once, few, many or a class for expanded clones.

V: TRBV7-2; J: TRBJ2-3; size: many; CDR3: ASSLVSGTGLDTQY
V: TRBV7-9; J: TRBJ1-1; size: .; CDR3: ASSADGEAF
V: TRBV3-1; J: TRBJ1-1; size: few; CDR3: ASSQAREAEAF
V: TRBV7-2; J: TRBJ2-2; size: .; CDR3: ASSWGGTGELF
V: TRBV12-3/TRBV12-4; J: TRBJ1-2; size: many; CDR3: ASSTTGPTALYGYT
V: TRBV11-2; J: TRBJ1-5; size: few; CDR3: ASSSGDTENQPQH
V: TRBV18; J: TRBJ2-1; size: .; CDR3: ASSPRGGPGVEQF
V: TRBV24-1; J: TRBJ2-3; size: .; CDR3: ATSVAGTLFSTDTQY
V: TRBV5-1; J: TRBJ2-1; size: once; CDR3: ASILPGTGTELTVEQF
V: TRBV7-2; J: TRBJ1-2; size: .; CDR3: ASSSGQGVNYGYT
V: TRBV5-1; J: TRBJ2-3; size: many; CDR3: ASSLEGGSTDTQY
V: TRBV6-1; J: TRBJ2-5; size: few; CDR3: ASSEGTGTGVETQY
V: TRBV9; J: TRBJ2-7; size: many; CDR3: ASSMGLAYEQY
V: TRBV18; J: TRBJ1-1; size: .; CDR3: ASSPNGQASTEAF
V: TRBV12-3/TRBV12-4; J: TRBJ2-3; size: many; CDR3: ASTWGRSTDTQY
V: TRBV11-2; J: TRBJ2-7; size: few; CDR3: ASSRHRGSSSYEQY
V: TRBV24-1; J: TRBJ2-1; size: many; CDR3: ATSDSEFRGSYNEQF
V: TRBV12-3/TRBV12-4; J: TRBJ1-6; size: many; CDR3: ASGTSNSPLH
V: TRBV10-1; J: TRBJ2-2; size: few; CDR3: ASNWGKDYTGELF
V: TRBV7-9; J: TRBJ2-7; size: many; CDR3: ASSFAGESYEQY
V: TRBV4-2; J: TRBJ1-3; size: few; CDR3: ASSQERGARNTIY
V: TRBV20-1; J: TRBJ2-3; size: .; CDR3: SATSGRLVTDTQY
V: TRBV5-6; J: TRBJ2-1; size: many; CDR3: ASSLKSEQF
V: TRBV24-1; J: TRBJ2-1; size: few; CDR3: ATSDLRWQDGEQF
V: TRBV5-1; J: TRBJ1-1; size: .; CDR3: ASSLSRAEAF